The clone carrying this TCR beta chain was detected ten times or more. Its antigen is still unknown. RNA transcripts gave rise to amplified TCR beta CDR3 regions. The study used the HTBI primer set for a first-round RT-PCR of the TCR CDR3. Using its own MiXCR run on the multiplex PCR reads, TCRdb lists one record per CDR3 protein. Among 640,000 or so distinct CDR3 sequences listed, over 12% were seen once. The source of the sample is a study of T cells in Graves' hyperthyroidism and ophthalmopathy. The length of the CDR3 is 15 residues. Germline CDR1 MNHEY, CDR2 SVGEGT. The junction had 18 bases not matched to a gene; V was cut back by 10 bases and J by 9 bases. The cohort's ophthalmopathy patients, a group with duration under 3 months, had a Clinical Activity Score of at least 3 and a NOSPECS grade of at least 4. Each diagnosis drew on symptoms, thyroxine, TRAb, thyroid ultrasound and orbital computed tomography findings.

Study-wide results and limits: Ophthalmopathy was model-predicted a median about 6.7 months pre-onset.

The genes are TRBV6-2 or TRBV6-3 and TRBJ2-1, with TRBD2 matching 7 bases. This TCR derives from a woman aged 18-35 years with Graves' ophthalmopathy. The sample comprised blood. This CDR3 is CANAITASGEAEQFF. CDR3 nucleotides: TGTGCCAACGCAATCACCGCTAGCGGAGAGGCTGAGCAGTTCTTC.